The 32 T cell receptor beta chains below come from one sample, sequenced in a study of Ad26.COV2.S vaccination and SARS-CoV-2 variants. Libraries were prepared by immunoSEQ multiplex PCR; TCRdb keeps only in-frame clonotypes and omits some of them. The sample lists 250,000 or so clones; 70% to 90% were seen once. Documented treatment: approximately 18 received Ad26.COV2.S at low or high dose, single or two shots; about 5 received placebo; per-sample allocation not given. Sampling happened 63 days after the first vaccine or placebo injection. Sample: peripheral blood, taken in a trial of Ad26.COV2.S vaccine versus placebo. These receptors were obtained from a person between 18 and 65 years old who received the Ad26.COV2.S COVID-19 vaccine or a placebo.

V and J are TRBV5-6 and TRBJ2-1; possibly TRBD2 for D (7 bases). The CDR3 totals 19 residues. The V gene's germline CDR1 is SGHDT and CDR2 YYEEEE. The V and J ends lost 0 bases and 4 bases respectively, with 23 bases between them. DNA for the CDR3: TGTGCCAGCAGCTTGGGGATGGGGGCGGGAGCGGCCATTTACAATGAGCAGTTCTTC. Translation: CASSLGMGAGAAIYNEQFF.

The chain employs TRBV14 and TRBJ2-5; no reliable D call. CDR1 and CDR2 from the germline V gene are SGHDN and FVKESK. The ends were cut back, 1 base at V and 1 base at J, with 1 base in the middle. The CDR3 loop spans 12 amino acids. This CDR3 reads CASSQAQETQYF. The DNA of the CDR3 is TGTGCCAGCAGCCAAGCCCAAGAGACCCAGTACTTC.

The chain combines TRBV6-6 with TRBJ1-6, with D possibly TRBD1 on 5 matching bases. The CDR3 consists of 14 residues. Trimming took off 5 bases at V and 12 bases at J, with 17 bases between the two ends. From germline, CDR1 is MNHNY and CDR2 SVGAGI (reference sequence). The CDR3 loop is CASSISGTEGPLHF. The CDR3, as DNA: TGTGCCAGCAGTATATCCGGGACGGAGGGACCCCTCCACTTT.

Notes on this clone: A read error may account for a junction end that differs from germline. This chain joins TRBV7-7 and TRBJ2-2; possibly TRBD1 or TRBD2 for D (6 bases each). Germline CDR1 is SSHAT and CDR2 is FNYEAQ (reference sequence). This CDR3 has 17 residues. This chain's CDR3 is CASSLMIGGPNTGELFF. For the CDR3, the DNA is TGTGCTAGCAGCTTAATGATCGGGGGCCCTAACACCGGGGAGCTGTTTTTT.

This clone was detected once. The genes are TRBV12-3 or TRBV12-4 and TRBJ1-2; D possibly corresponds to TRBD1 (5 bases). The V end lost 5 bases, the J end lost 5 bases, and 12 bases lay between the germline ends. The CDR3 is 13 amino acids. The CDR3 DNA is TGTGCCAGCAGTCCCCAGGGTAGTTATGGCTACACCTTC. This sequence encodes CASSPQGSYGYTF.

CDR3 nucleotides: TGTGCCAGCAGTAGGGGCAGGGGGCCGGGGAACACTGAAGCTTTCTTT. Its translation is CASSRGRGPGNTEAFF. This rearrangement joins TRBV2 to TRBJ1-1, with 8 bases aligning to TRBD1. The germline gives CDR1 SNHLY, CDR2 FYNNEI. The CDR3 runs to 16 residues. V was pared by 5 bases and J by 1 base, with 9 bases of the junction left unmatched.

The chain recombines TRBV27 with TRBJ2-1, with unresolved D. Deletions cut 3 bases from V and 7 bases from J, with 7 bases between. CDR1 is MNHEY and CDR2 is SMNVEV in the germline V gene (reference sequence). The CDR3 is 12 amino acids. The CDR3 DNA reads TGTGCCAGCAGTTTTTACGGGAATGAGCAGTTCTTC. Its protein product is CASSFYGNEQFF.

V usage is TRBV19 and J usage is TRBJ1-2, with unresolved D. There are 14 residues in the CDR3. Trimming shortened V by 4 bases and J by 8 bases, and 17 bases separated the two germline ends. Germline CDR1 LNHDA, CDR2 SQIVND (reference sequence). In DNA, the CDR3 is TGTGCCAGTAGTACCGGGGTCTATGTCCAGGGCTACACCTTC. Amino acids: CASSTGVYVQGYTF.

V gene TRBV19 combines with J gene TRBJ1-1, with D possibly TRBD1 on 5 matching bases. The V and J ends lost 6 bases and 0 bases respectively, with 11 bases between them. CDR3 length: 14 amino acids. CDR1 and CDR2 (germline): LNHDA, SQIVND (reference sequence). The CDR3 here is CASSLGGLNTEAFF. The CDR3 DNA reads TGTGCCAGTAGCCTGGGGGGTCTGAACACTGAAGCTTTCTTT. The whole variable domain, remainder taken from reference TRBV19 and TRBJ1-1, is DGGITQSPKYLFRKEGQNVTLSCEQNLNHDAMYWYRQDPGQGLRLIYYSQIVNDFQKGDIAEGYSVSREKKESFPLTVTSAQKNPTAFYLCASSLGGLNTEAFFGQGTRLTVV.

The chain recombines TRBV18 with TRBJ2-3, with TRBD2 identical over 10 bases. This CDR3 has 15 amino acids. The ends lost 5 bases at V and 4 bases at J; junction bases unmatched: 6. The V gene's germline CDR1 is KGHSH and CDR2 LQKENI. The CDR3 DNA reads TGTGCCAGCTCATCGGGACTAGCGAGGTCAGATACGCAGTATTTT. Translating it yields CASSSGLARSDTQYF.

The rearrangement joins TRBV11-1 to TRBJ1-6; 7 bases agree with TRBD1. V was pared by 5 bases and J by 10 bases, with 5 bases of the junction left unmatched. This CDR3 comprises 13 residues. Germline assignment: CDR1 SGHAT and CDR2 FQDESV (reference sequence). This CDR3 is CASSPGGVSPLHF. CDR3 coding DNA: TGTGCCAGCAGCCCAGGGGGGGTGTCACCCCTCCACTTT.

The rearrangement joins TRBV7-9 to TRBJ1-1, with unresolved D. CDR1 is SEHNR and CDR2 is FQNEAQ in the germline V gene (reference sequence). Trimming left V 2 bases short and J 7 bases short, with 11 bases between. The CDR3 has 13 residues. The CDR3 here is CASSLRPGVEAFF. CDR3 DNA sequence: TGTGCCAGCAGCTTAAGGCCAGGTGTTGAAGCTTTCTTT.

The rearrangement joins TRBV18 to TRBJ1-3, with D maybe TRBD1 (6 bases). CDR3 length: 15 residues. The ends were cut back, 1 base at V and 3 bases at J, with 10 bases in the middle. CDR1 and CDR2 (germline): KGHSH, LQKENI. The CDR3 sequence is CASSPRGLIGNTIYF. The CDR3 DNA is TGTGCCAGCTCACCACGGGGGCTAATTGGAAACACCATATATTTT.

This clone appeared a few times. This rearrangement joins TRBV27 to TRBJ1-5; unclear D gene. Germline V gene lookup returns CDR1 MNHEY and CDR2 SMNVEV (reference sequence). With 3 bases removed from V and 3 bases from J, the gap between germline ends came to 3 bases. The CDR3 totals 12 residues. As DNA, the CDR3 is TGTGCCAGCAGTTTGCCCAATCAGCCCCAGCATTTT. This sequence encodes CASSLPNQPQHF.

This chain joins TRBV7-9 and TRBJ2-5, with 11 bases matching TRBD1. The germline CDR1 and CDR2 sequences are SEHNR and FQNEAQ (reference sequence). This CDR3 has 16 residues. Trimming removed 1 base from V and 5 bases from J; junction bases left unmatched: 6. DNA for the CDR3: TGTGCCAGCAGCTTAGTTTCCGGGACAGGGGGGGAGACCCAGTACTTC. Translating gives CASSLVSGTGGETQYF.

This chain's CDR3 is CASTRRPGQGSEKLFF. As DNA, the CDR3 is TGTGCCAGCACCCGACGACCGGGACAGGGGAGCGAAAAACTGTTTTTT. This chain links TRBV5-5 with TRBJ1-4; 10 positions match TRBD1. Trimming at V came to 6 bases and at J to 8 bases, leaving 13 bases not matched to a gene. The CDR3 totals 16 residues. In germline, CDR1 is SGHKS, CDR2 YYEKEE (reference sequence). The full variable domain, with the rest looked up from reference TRBV5-5 and TRBJ1-4, is DAGVTQSPTHLIKTRGQQVTLRCSPISGHKSVSWYQQVLGQGPQFIFQYYEKEERGRGNFPDRFSARQFPNYSSELNVNALLLGDSALYLCASTRRPGQGSEKLFFGSGTQLSVL.

The J gene is TRBJ2-5, the V gene TRBV5-1, with 7 bases identical to TRBD1. V gave up 1 base and J gave up 4 bases; unmatched junction bases: 4. The length of the CDR3 is 14 residues. Germline lookup yields CDR1 SGHRS and CDR2 YFSETQ. This CDR3 is CASSLNRGLETQYF. CDR3 nucleotides: TGCGCCAGCAGCTTGAACAGGGGTTTAGAGACCCAGTACTTC. Drawing the rest from reference TRBV5-1 and TRBJ2-5, the complete variable domain is KAGVTQTPRYLIKTRGQQVTLSCSPISGHRSVSWYQQTPGQGLQFLFEYFSETQRNKGNFPGRFSGRQFSNSRSEMNVSTLELGDSALYLCASSLNRGLETQYFGPGTRLLVL.

The chain recombines TRBV11-2 with TRBJ2-5, with 7 bases aligning to TRBD2. The CDR3 has 16 residues. Trimming at V came to 0 bases and at J to 5 bases, leaving 9 bases not matched to a gene. CDR1 SGHAT and CDR2 FQNNGV come from the germline V gene. CDR3 amino acids: CASSLDPPGGGETQYF. CDR3 in DNA: TGTGCCAGCAGCTTAGATCCCCCGGGAGGTGGGGAGACCCAGTACTTC.

The chain recombines TRBV5-5 with TRBJ2-3; 8 bases are shared with TRBD2. This CDR3 spans 14 amino acids. Losses at the gene ends were 6 bases for V and 1 base for J; bases not matched to a gene: 4. Germline CDR1 and CDR2: SGHKS and YYEKEE (reference sequence). The CDR3 sequence is CASTKTSGTDTQYF. The CDR3 DNA sequence: TGTGCCAGCACCAAGACTAGCGGCACAGATACGCAGTATTTT.

This clone was detected once. Written as DNA, the CDR3 is TGTGCCAGCTCACCAAGTAGCCTTGAAGCTTTCTTT. Its protein product is CASSPSSLEAFF. This chain joins TRBV18 and TRBJ1-1, with D hard to call. Per germline, CDR1 KGHSH and CDR2 LQKENI. V lost 2 bases and J lost 7, with 8 bases in between. The CDR3 is made up of 12 amino acids.

The V call is TRBV14, the J call TRBJ2-2; 7 bases are shared with TRBD1. The CDR3 runs 17 residues. Germline V lookup: CDR1 SGHDN, CDR2 FVKESK. With V trimmed by 6 bases and J by 4 bases, 14 bases remained unmatched. CDR3 DNA: TGTGCCAGCAGTCAAAAGGGGGCGATGGTTAGCACCGGGGAGCTGTTTTTT. Amino acids: CASSQKGAMVSTGELFF.

The chain carries TRBV6-5 and TRBJ1-2; perhaps TRBD1 as D (5 bases). The CDR3 runs to 15 residues. Trimming cost V 5 bases and J 4 bases, with 17 bases left between them. Germline CDR1 reads MNHEY; CDR2 reads SVGAGI. The CDR3 region has the DNA TGTGCCAGCAGTATTCGCTCCGGGACGGTCTATGGCTACACCTTC. It encodes CASSIRSGTVYGYTF.

The gene calls are TRBV7-2 and TRBJ2-5; the match to TRBD2 covers 9 bases. This CDR3 has 16 amino acids. The trim removed 4 bases at V and 4 bases at J, leaving 10 bases unmatched. Germline loops: CDR1 SGHTA, CDR2 FQGNSA. CDR3 in DNA: TGTGCCAGCAGCTCCGACGGTAGCGGGAGTGGAGAGACCCAGTACTTC. Its translation is CASSSDGSGSGETQYF.

This sequence joins TRBV5-4 and TRBJ1-2, with no clear D. V shed 4 bases and J shed 1 base, with 5 bases lying between them. The CDR3 sequence is 12 residues long. Germline V gene sequence: CDR1 SGHNT, CDR2 YYREEE (reference sequence). Written as DNA, the CDR3 is TGTGCCAGCAGCAGGAGTAACTATGGCTACACCTTC. It yields the protein CASSRSNYGYTF.

The gene calls are TRBV5-1 and TRBJ1-3; D gene uncertain. Germline V CDR1 and CDR2: SGHRS, YFSETQ. The CDR3 is made up of 16 amino acids. With 0 bases removed from V and 0 bases from J, the gap between germline ends came to 10 bases. This CDR3 is CASSLDMTGSGNTIYF. The CDR3 DNA reads TGCGCCAGCAGCTTGGACATGACGGGCTCTGGAAACACCATATATTTT.

The chain recombines TRBV7-9 with TRBJ2-1; D possibly corresponds to TRBD2 (6 bases). The V gene's germline CDR1 is SEHNR and CDR2 FQNEAQ (reference sequence). The V end was cut by 1 base, the J end by 4 bases, with 17 bases between. The CDR3 spans 17 residues. CDR3 coding DNA: TGTGCCAGCAGCTTAGGCGTGGAGGGGCCGCTTTACAATGAGCAGTTCTTC. Its protein is CASSLGVEGPLYNEQFF.

The chain couples TRBV28 to TRBJ2-7; D tentatively reads TRBD1 or TRBD2 (5 bases each). In germline, CDR1 is MDHEN, CDR2 SYDVKM. This CDR3 is 13 amino acids long. The CDR3 loop reads CASSTLGPYVQYV. Here the CDR3 DNA reads TGTGCCAGCAGTACCCTGGGACCTTACGTGCAGTACGTC.

CDR3 protein: CASSPRLMRDLRSYNEQFF. CDR3 DNA: TGTGCCAGCAGTCCGAGATTGATGAGGGACCTTCGCTCCTACAATGAGCAGTTCTTC. V and J are TRBV27 and TRBJ2-1; the D call may be TRBD1 or TRBD2 (5 bases each). Per the germline V gene, CDR1 is MNHEY and CDR2 is SMNVEV (reference sequence). The CDR3 sequence is 19 residues long. The V end lost 5 bases, the J end lost 0 bases, and 23 bases lay between the germline ends.

J is TRBJ1-2 and V is TRBV6-5, with D perhaps TRBD1 (6 bases). The CDR3 consists of 16 residues. Trimming took 2 bases from V and 1 from J, leaving 14 bases between them. In germline, CDR1 is MNHEY, CDR2 SVGAGI. The CDR3 loop is CASSYHRDTNNYGYTF. The CDR3 nucleotides read TGTGCCAGCAGTTACCACCGGGACACTAATAACTATGGCTACACCTTC.

This chain joins TRBV7-9 and TRBJ2-1; 12 positions match TRBD2. Germline assignment: CDR1 SEHNR and CDR2 FQNEAQ (reference sequence). V shed 3 bases and J 5 bases; nucleotides not matched to a gene: 5. The CDR3 is 16 amino acids. Here the CDR3 reads CASSFTRLAGDNEQFF. CDR3 nucleotide sequence: TGTGCCAGCAGCTTTACGAGACTAGCGGGAGACAATGAGCAGTTCTTC.

This chain connects TRBV5-1 to TRBJ1-2; maybe TRBD1 (5 bases). CDR1 is SGHRS and CDR2 is YFSETQ in the germline V gene. Trimming left V 1 base short and J 5 bases short, with 12 bases between. The CDR3 length is 14 residues. In nucleotides, the CDR3 is TGCGCCAGCAGCTTGCGCGGGGGAGCGTATGGCTACACCTTC. This gives the protein CASSLRGGAYGYTF.

This sequence joins TRBV19 and TRBJ2-1; the match to TRBD1 covers 10 bases. V was clipped by 3 bases and J by 2 bases; unmatched bases: 4. The CDR3 is made up of 16 amino acids. CDR1 and CDR2 (germline): LNHDA, SQIVND (reference sequence). The CDR3 sequence: CASSMVGQGAYNEQFF. The CDR3 region has the DNA TGTGCCAGTAGTATGGTAGGACAGGGGGCCTACAATGAGCAGTTCTTC.